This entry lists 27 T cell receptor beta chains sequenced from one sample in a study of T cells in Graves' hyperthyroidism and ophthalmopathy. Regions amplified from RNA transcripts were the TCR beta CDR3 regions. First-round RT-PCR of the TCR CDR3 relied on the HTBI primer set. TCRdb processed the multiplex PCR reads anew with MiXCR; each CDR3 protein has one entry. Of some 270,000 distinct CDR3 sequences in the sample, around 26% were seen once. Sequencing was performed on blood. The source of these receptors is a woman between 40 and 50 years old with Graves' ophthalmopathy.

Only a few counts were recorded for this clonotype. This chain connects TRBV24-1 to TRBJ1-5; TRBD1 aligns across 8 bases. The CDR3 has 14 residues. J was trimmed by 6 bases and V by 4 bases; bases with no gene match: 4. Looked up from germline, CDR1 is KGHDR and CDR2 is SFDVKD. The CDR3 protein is CATSEPGGGQPQHF. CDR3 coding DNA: TGTGCCACCAGTGAACCAGGGGGCGGTCAGCCCCAGCATTTT.

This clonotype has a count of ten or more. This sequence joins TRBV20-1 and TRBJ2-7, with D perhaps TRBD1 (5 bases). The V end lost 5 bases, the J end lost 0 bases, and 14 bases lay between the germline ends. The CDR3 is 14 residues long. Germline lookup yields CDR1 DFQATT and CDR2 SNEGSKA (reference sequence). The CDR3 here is CSAEDNLNSYEQYF. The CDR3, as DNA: TGCAGTGCTGAGGACAACCTTAACTCCTACGAGCAGTACTTC.

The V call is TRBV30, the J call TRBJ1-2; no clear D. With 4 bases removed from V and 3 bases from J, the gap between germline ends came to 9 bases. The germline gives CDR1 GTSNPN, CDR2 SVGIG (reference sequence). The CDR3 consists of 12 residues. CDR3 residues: CAWTPGYYGYTF. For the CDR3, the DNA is TGTGCCTGGACCCCGGGGTACTATGGCTACACCTTC.

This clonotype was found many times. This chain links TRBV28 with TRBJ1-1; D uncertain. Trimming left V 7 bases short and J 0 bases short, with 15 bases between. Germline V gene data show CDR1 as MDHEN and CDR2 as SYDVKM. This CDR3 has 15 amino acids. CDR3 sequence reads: CASTLPGSLNTEAFF. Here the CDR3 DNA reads TGTGCCAGCACCCTACCCGGATCGCTGAACACTGAAGCTTTCTTT. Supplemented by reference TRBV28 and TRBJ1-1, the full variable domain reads DVKVTQSSRYLVKRTGEKVFLECVQDMDHENMFWYRQDPGLGLRLIYFSYDVKMKEKGDIPEGYSVSREKKERFSLILESASTNQTSMYLCASTLPGSLNTEAFFGQGTRLTVV.

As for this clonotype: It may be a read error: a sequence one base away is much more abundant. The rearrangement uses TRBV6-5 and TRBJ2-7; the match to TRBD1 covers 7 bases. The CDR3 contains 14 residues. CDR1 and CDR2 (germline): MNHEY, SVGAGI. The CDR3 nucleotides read TGTGCCAACAGTCACCGACAGGGATATTACGAGCAGTACTTC. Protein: CANSHRQGYYEQYF.

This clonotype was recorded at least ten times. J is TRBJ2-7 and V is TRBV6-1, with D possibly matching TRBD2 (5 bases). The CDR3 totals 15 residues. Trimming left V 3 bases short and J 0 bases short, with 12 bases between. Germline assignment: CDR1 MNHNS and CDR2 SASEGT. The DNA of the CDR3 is TGTGCCAGCAGTGAGTCCCTCGGACTCTCCTACGAGCAGTACTTC. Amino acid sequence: CASSESLGLSYEQYF.

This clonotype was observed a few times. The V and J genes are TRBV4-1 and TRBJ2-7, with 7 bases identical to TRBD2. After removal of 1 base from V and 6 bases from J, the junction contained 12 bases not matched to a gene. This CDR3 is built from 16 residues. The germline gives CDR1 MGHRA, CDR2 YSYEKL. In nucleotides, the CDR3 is TGCGCCAGCAGCCAAGGGGCGGGAGTCAGCTACGGCGAGCAGTACTTC. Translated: CASSQGAGVSYGEQYF.

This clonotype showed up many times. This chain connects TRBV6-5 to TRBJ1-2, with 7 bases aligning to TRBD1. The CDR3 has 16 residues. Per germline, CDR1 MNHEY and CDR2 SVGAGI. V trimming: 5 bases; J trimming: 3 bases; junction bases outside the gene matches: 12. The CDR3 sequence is CASSPRQGPSDYGYTF. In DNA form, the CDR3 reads TGTGCCAGCAGTCCTCGACAGGGCCCCTCCGACTATGGCTACACCTTC.

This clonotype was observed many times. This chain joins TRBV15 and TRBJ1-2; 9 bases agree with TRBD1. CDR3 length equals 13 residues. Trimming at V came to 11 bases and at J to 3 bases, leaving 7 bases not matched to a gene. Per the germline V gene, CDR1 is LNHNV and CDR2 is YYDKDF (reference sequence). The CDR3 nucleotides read TGTGCCGCGTACAGGGGGCGCGACTATGGCTACACCTTC. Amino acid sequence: CAAYRGRDYGYTF.

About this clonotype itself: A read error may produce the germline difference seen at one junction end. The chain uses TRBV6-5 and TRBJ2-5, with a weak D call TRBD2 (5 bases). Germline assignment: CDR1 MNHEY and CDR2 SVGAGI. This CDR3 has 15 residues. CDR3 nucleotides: TGTGCCAGCAGTGACTCGGGATCCCGGGGAGAGACCCAGTACTTC. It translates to CASSDSGSRGETQYF.

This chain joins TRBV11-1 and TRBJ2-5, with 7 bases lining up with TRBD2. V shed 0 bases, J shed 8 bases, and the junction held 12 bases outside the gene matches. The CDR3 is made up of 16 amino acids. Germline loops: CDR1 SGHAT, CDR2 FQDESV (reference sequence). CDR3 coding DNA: TGTGCCAGCAGCTTAGCGGGAGGCGGGAGAGGTGATACCCAGTACTTC. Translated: CASSLAGGGRGDTQYF. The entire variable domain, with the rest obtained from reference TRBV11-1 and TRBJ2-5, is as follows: EAEVAQSPRYKITEKSQAVAFWCDPISGHATLYWYRQILGQGPELLVQFQDESVVDDSQLPKDRFSAERLKGVDSTLKIQPAELGDSAMYLCASSLAGGGRGDTQYFGPGTRLLVL.

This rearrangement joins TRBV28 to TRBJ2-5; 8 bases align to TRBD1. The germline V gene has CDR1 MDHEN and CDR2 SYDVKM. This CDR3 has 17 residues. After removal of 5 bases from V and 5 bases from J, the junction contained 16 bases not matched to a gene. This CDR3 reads CASSTSSDRADTETQYF. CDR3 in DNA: TGTGCCAGCAGTACCTCGTCGGACAGGGCTGACACGGAGACCCAGTACTTC.

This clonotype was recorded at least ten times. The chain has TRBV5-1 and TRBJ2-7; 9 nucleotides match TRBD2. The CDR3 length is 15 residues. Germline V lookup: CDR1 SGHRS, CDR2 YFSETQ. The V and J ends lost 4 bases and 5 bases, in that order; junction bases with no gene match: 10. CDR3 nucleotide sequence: TGCGCCAGCAGCGCCATTAGCGGGAGTGTACACGAGCAGTACTTC. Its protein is CASSAISGSVHEQYF.

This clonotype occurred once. The CDR3 loop reads CSVEWTGGSEAFF. In DNA form, the CDR3 reads TGCAGCGTTGAGTGGACAGGGGGGTCTGAAGCTTTCTTT. The chain recombines TRBV29-1 with TRBJ1-1; 10 bases fit TRBD1. The CDR3 is 13 residues long. Germline V gene sequence: CDR1 SQVTM, CDR2 ANQGSEA. V trimming: 3 bases; J trimming: 6 bases; junction bases outside the gene matches: 4.

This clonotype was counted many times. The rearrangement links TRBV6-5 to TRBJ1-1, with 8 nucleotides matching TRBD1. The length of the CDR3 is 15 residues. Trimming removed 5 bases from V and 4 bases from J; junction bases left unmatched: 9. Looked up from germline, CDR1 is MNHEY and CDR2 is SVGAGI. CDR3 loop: CASSPRTGLSTEAFF. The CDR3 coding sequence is TGTGCCAGCAGTCCCAGGACAGGGCTAAGCACTGAAGCTTTCTTT.

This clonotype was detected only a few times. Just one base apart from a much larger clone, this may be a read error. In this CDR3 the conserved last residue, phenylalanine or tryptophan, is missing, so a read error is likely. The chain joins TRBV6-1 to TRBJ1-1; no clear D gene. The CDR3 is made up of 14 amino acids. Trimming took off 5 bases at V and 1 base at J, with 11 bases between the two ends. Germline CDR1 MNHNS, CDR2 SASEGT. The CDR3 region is CASSHQARNTEAFC. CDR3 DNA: TGTGCCAGCAGTCATCAGGCCCGGAACACTGAAGCTTTCTGT.

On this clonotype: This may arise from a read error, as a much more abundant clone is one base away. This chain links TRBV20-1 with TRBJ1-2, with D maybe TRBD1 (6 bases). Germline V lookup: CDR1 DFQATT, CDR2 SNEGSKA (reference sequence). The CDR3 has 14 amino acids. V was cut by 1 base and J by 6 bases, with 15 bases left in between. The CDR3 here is CSARVQVGADGYTF. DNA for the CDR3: TGCAGTGCTAGAGTTCAGGTGGGGGCGGATGGCTACACCTTC.

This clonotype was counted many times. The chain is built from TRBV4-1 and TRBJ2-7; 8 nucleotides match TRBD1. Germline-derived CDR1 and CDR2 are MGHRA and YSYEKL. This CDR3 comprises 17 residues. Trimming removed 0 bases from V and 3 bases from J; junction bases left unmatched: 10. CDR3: CASSQDATGGYLYEQYF. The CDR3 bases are TGCGCCAGCAGCCAAGATGCCACAGGGGGATATCTCTACGAGCAGTACTTC.

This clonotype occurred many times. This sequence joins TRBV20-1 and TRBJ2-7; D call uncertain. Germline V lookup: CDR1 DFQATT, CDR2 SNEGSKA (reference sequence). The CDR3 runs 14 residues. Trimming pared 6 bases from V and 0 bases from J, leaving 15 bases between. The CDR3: CSASPLLHSYEQYF. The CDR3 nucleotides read TGCAGTGCCAGCCCTCTCCTTCACTCCTACGAGCAGTACTTC.

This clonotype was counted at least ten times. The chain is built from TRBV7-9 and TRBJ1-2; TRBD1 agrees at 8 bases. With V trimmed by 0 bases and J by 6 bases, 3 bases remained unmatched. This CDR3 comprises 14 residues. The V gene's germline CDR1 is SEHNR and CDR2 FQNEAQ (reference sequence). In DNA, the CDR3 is TGTGCCAGCAGCTTAGCAGGGACAGGCGATGGCTACACCTTC. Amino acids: CASSLAGTGDGYTF.

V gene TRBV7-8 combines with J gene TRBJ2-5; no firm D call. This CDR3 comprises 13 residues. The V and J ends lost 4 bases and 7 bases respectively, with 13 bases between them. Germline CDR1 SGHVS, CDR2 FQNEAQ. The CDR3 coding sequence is TGTGCCAGCAGCTCGGAACGAACGGGGACCCAGTACTTC. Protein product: CASSSERTGTQYF.

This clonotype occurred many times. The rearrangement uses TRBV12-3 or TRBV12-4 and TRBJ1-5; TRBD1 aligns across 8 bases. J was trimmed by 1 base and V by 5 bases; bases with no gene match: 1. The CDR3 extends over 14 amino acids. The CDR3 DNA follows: TGTGCCAGCAGTGACAGGGGAAGCAATCAGCCCCAGCATTTT. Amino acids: CASSDRGSNQPQHF.

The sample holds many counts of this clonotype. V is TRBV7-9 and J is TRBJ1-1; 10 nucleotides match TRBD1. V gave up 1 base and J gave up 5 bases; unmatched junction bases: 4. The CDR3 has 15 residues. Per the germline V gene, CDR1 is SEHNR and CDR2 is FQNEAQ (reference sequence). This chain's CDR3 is CASSLDGTGVTEAFF. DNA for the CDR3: TGTGCCAGCAGCTTAGACGGGACAGGGGTTACTGAAGCTTTCTTT.

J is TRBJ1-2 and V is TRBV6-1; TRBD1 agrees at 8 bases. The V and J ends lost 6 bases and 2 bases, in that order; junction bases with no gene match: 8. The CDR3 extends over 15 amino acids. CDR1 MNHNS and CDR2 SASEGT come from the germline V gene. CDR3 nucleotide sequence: TGTGCCAGCAGGATAGCAGGGGGCTCAAACTATGGCTACACCTTC. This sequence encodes CASRIAGGSNYGYTF.

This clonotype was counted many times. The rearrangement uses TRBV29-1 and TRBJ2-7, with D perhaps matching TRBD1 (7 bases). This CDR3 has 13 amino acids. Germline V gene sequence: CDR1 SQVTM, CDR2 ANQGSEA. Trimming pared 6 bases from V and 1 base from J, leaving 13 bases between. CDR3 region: CSVRQGGSYEQYF. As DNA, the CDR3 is TGCAGCGTAAGACAGGGAGGTTCCTACGAGCAGTACTTC.

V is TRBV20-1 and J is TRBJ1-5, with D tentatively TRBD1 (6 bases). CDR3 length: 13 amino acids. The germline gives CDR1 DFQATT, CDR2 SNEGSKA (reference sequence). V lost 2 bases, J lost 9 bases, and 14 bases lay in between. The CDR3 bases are TGCAGTGCTAGAACAGGGTTGATGGGGCCCCAGCATTTT. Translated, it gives CSARTGLMGPQHF.

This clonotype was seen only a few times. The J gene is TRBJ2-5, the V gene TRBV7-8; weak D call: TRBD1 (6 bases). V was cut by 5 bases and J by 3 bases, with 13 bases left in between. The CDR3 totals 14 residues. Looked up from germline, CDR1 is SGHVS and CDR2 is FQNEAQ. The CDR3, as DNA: TGTGCCAGCAGCCCTACCGGGACAAAAGAGACCCAGTACTTC. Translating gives CASSPTGTKETQYF.